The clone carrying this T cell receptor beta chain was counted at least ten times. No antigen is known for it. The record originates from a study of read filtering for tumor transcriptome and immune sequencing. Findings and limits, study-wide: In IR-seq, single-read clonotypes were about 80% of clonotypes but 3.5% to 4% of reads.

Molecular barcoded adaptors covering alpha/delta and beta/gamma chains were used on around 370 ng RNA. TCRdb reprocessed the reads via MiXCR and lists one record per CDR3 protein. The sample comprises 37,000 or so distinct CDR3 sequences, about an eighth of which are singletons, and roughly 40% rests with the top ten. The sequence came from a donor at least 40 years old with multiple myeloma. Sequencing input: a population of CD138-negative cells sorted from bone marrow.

The CDR3 DNA reads TGTGCCAGCAGTGGTCCTCCCTACGAGCAGTACTTC. It yields the protein CASSGPPYEQYF. The chain uses TRBV28 and TRBJ2-7; D unresolved. CDR1 is MDHEN, CDR2 SYDVKM, per germline. Trimming pared 5 bases from V and 2 bases from J, leaving 7 bases between. This CDR3 has 12 residues.